This T cell receptor (beta chain) was captured by sequencing in a study of blood T cell repertoires in COVID-19. Trimming took 5 bases from V and 6 from J; bases not matched to a gene: 10. CDR3 size: 15 residues. CDR1 and CDR2 from the germline V gene are SEHNR and FQNEAQ (reference sequence). As handled by the study authors: Estimation of nucleated cell counts was performed using reference gene primer amplification. The assay was immunoSEQ multiplex PCR, and TCRdb's table has in-frame clones only and misses some. V and J calls and clone size come straight from that table; D and trimming were deduced from the DNA. The sample yields roughly 31,000 clones, 75% to 90% seen once.

The gene calls are TRBV7-9 and TRBJ2-7; 10 bases align to TRBD1. The TCR was taken from a man aged 55-75 years with acute or convalescent COVID-19. The sample taken for sequencing was peripheral blood. This chain's CDR3 is CASSPSGTGVSEQYF. CDR3 coding DNA: TGTGCCAGCAGCCCCTCCGGGACAGGGGTAAGCGAGCAGTACTTC.